This T cell receptor beta chain derives from a study of cytomegalovirus exposure and HLA in healthy donors (dated by TCRdb to 2017 to 2019). Concerning the study at large: An earlier analysis of roughly 500 of the donors reported approximately 280 Gb of sequence data and 117 million unique TCR beta sequences obtained from about 180 million T cells. A later analysis re-analyzed previously published TCR beta repertoires from approximately 700 donors and added high-resolution HLA genotyping to study TCR occurrence patterns. Across about 370 genotyped donors of the cohort, an average of about 240,000 unique TCR beta nucleotide sequences per donor were sequenced, and about a sixth of those sequences were non-productive. Roughly 5 DR-DQ haplotypes were treated as single units for association and clustering because of strong linkage in the cohort. In an earlier analysis of 587 of the donors, high-throughput TCR beta sequencing was used to judge whether each TCR beta V gene segment behaved as functional or pseudogenic. An early release covering some 640 HLA-typed donors comprised about 300 gigabases of sequencing data and around 85 million unique TCR sequences. The number of donors typed differed by locus, with roughly 629-640 for A, B, C, DRB1 and DQB1, around 500 for DQA1, about 610 for DPA1, and around 460 for DPB1. The genetic ancestry cluster associated with self-reported Caucasian donors included 81% of the roughly 360 genotyped donors. To predict cytomegalovirus infection status, the study brought together high-throughput TCR immunosequencing, statistical association of individual TCRs with disease status, and machine learning. Donor age, sex, ethnicity and CMV serostatus were collected together with the repertoire data. The study aimed to test whether signatures of past pathogen exposure could be identified by cataloging public T cell receptors. HLA typing covered class I and class II loci at four-digit resolution. Rather than using new phenotypic data, the later analysis identified candidate immune exposures from TCR beta sequences and from how often those sequences occurred across donors. Every repertoire in the discovery cohort had been generated on one and the same sequencing platform. A later genetic analysis used genome-wide SNP genotypes for about three fifths of the 666 donors, treating that subset as a discovery cohort. The study used immunosequencing to profile the T cell repertoires of some 600 subjects and linked those repertoires to cytomegalovirus serostatus. Besides the first cohort of roughly 660 subjects, a separate validation cohort made up of around 120 different subjects was used. Broader findings and caveats from the paper: A total of about 180 TCR beta chains were listed by the study as associated with cytomegalovirus. The 87-base-pair reads could not distinguish some IMGT-functional V segments, including TRBV6-2 and TRBV6-3, so those segments were excluded. While some public TCRs were present in many individuals, most TCR sequences turned up only very rarely across donors. Correlated functional status among segregating V segments might reflect linkage disequilibrium, but an unknown experimental factor could not be ruled out. A later genetic analysis reported fewer N-insertions in productive TCRs among donors in an Asian-associated ancestry cluster than the roughly 700-donor mean. Immune exposure information for the cohort was limited to CMV serostatus. HLA typing was unavailable for some donors at each locus, so association tests used only the typed subset. In a later analysis, HLA-associated TCR beta chains were found to be more clonally expanded and to have lower generation probabilities than equally common non-associated chains. The classifier was reported to diagnose cytomegalovirus status with high specificity and sensitivity in both the original cohort and the validation cohort. About 17 rarely observed V segments, including chromosome 9 orphons, were excluded from the earlier analysis of some 590 of the donors because counts were too low. Roughly uniform sequencing depth across donors was assumed in presence/absence analyses, although this assumption may not hold. Specific HLA alleles were associated with 18,000 or so TCR beta sequences at a false discovery rate of 0.05 in a later analysis. In this cohort, only TCR beta chains were sequenced, and detectable features were limited by the absence of alpha or paired-chain data. According to a later analysis, TCR association rates differed among HLA loci, with DRB1 alleles showing the most associated TCRs and HLA-C alleles showing the fewest. When HLA alleles, especially DR and DQ, strongly co-occurred, TCR associations were difficult to assign to individual alleles. It was suggested by the authors that the approach could potentially be generalized to other disease states and immunological phenotypes. A later genetic analysis associated a missense DCLRE1C variant with V-gene and J-gene trimming of TCR beta chains, and an independent cohort replicated the association. The sequencing pipeline was judged likely to have produced a cluster of highly shared sequence variants as a technical artifact. In vitro tests confirmed that a few of the cytomegalovirus-associated TCR beta chains recognize cytomegalovirus antigens. In a later analysis, several top co-occurrence clusters were reported to appear linked to parvovirus B19, influenza, CMV and Epstein-Barr virus. Most CMV-associated TCR beta chains appeared to be HLA-restricted in a later analysis, and the HLA associations seemed to be driven largely by CMV exposure. An earlier analysis of 587 of the donors showed that most TCR beta V segments appeared in productive rearrangements either about 90% or about 30% of the time, which broadly matched IMGT annotations. A further reported finding was that TCR beta sequences accurately predicted the HLA-A and HLA-B alleles for most subjects in the first cohort.

The germline V gene encodes CDR1 SGHTA and CDR2 FQGTGA. The CDR3, cysteine through phenylalanine, is 17 amino acids long. The only DNA kept is the CDR3, 51 bases in frame from the first base. From V the trimming removes 5 bases and from J it removes 1 base, while the gene matches leave 9 bases of the junction unaccounted for. The cohort comprised under 700 healthy bone marrow donors. All cohort members were sampled while nominally healthy, although unrecorded immune exposures were likely present. The donor tested CMV seropositive and was one of the 289 seropositive cohort members. Each donor provided a peripheral blood sample, and peripheral blood mononuclear cells were used for TCR beta sequencing. The Qiagen DNeasy Blood Extraction Kit was used to extract genomic DNA from the blood cell samples. Libraries were prepared through the immunoSEQ multiplex PCR assay. A mixture of 60 forward primers for TCR Vbeta segments and 13 reverse primers for TCR Jbeta segments was used in the multiplex PCR. The CDR3 region of rearranged TCR beta genes was amplified from genomic DNA by a multiplex PCR assay. The amplified TCR beta libraries were sequenced on the Illumina HiSeq System as 87-base-pair reads. The published analysis was carried out like this. Across the 600 to 700 repertoires, a later analysis counted tens of millions of unique TCR beta chains, some 11 million of which were shared by at least two donors. To remove PCR and sequencing errors, raw reads were error-corrected and collapsed into unique sequences using a nearest-neighbor algorithm that merged closely related sequences. V, D and J gene segments were assigned by aligning CDR3 sequences to IMGT reference sequences. For a sequence to be retained, a match of at least six nucleotides was required to both a V gene segment and a J gene segment. Rearrangements were classified as productive when the CDR3 lacked stop codons and remained in frame with V and J, and all other rearrangements were classified as non-productive. Following IMGT convention, CDR3 was defined as the stretch from the second conserved V-encoded cysteine to the conserved J-encoded phenylalanine. Sequences without an unambiguous match to a single V gene segment were excluded from the earlier analysis of a few hundred of the donors. An earlier analysis of 587 of the donors called V segments functional above 56.7% productive rearrangements and segregating when the between-donor standard deviation exceeded 5%. A statistical classification framework was built to diagnose cytomegalovirus status from the catalog of TCR beta chain sequences. V and J gene assignment, in a later analysis, came from comparing TCR nucleotide sequences with IMGT/GENE-DB human TR gene sequences. Using the TCRdist pipeline, a later analysis assigned CDR3 sequences along with most-parsimonious VDJ recombination scenarios. In a later analysis, every TCR beta chain was defined by the combination of its CDR3 amino acid sequence and its V-gene family, and reads without a unique V-gene family were dropped. In a later analysis, 450 to 600 highly shared, low-generation-probability nucleotide sequences were removed to address suspected cross-contamination and a sequencing artifact. In a later analysis, a clonal expansion index for each public chain was calculated from normalized within-repertoire ranks of inferred template counts. In a later analysis, generation probabilities were computed with a VDJ recombination model fitted to out-of-frame rearrangements, and the resulting probabilities were checked against IGoR. In a later analysis, TCR-TCR, TCR-HLA and TCR-CMV co-occurrence was scored with hypergeometric tests, and a repertoire-size bias correction was applied to TCR pairs. False discovery rates were estimated in a later analysis by permuting HLA or CMV assignments 20 times. In a later analysis, co-occurring TCRs were grouped using DBSCAN, with TCRdist sequence similarity added in when clustering inside HLA-allele-positive subsets. Co-occurrence clustering excluded repertoires with fewer than 30,000 or more than 120,000 public chains, plus five with anomalous nucleotide sharing. Drawn from immuneACCESS, this table holds only the in-frame rearrangements with V and J called that TCRdb kept. Clones are partly lost; checked studies trace under half to an unresolved V gene and leave the rest unexplained. Clonal size and the V and J genes are those of that table, whereas D and trimming came from the DNA. Across this sample there are under 200,000 clones, with over 65% seen only once. The leading ten clones occupy less than 3.5% of the sample.

In regard to this clone: This clone's antigen is unknown. One base away there is no much larger clone; base qualities are not given.

The source is a woman in her 40s in good health and CMV-seropositive. The rearranged segments are TRBV7-3 and TRBJ2-3; 10 bases in the junction line up with TRBD2. Material for sequencing was PBMCs. The DNA sequence is given as TGTGCCAGCAGCCCCCTAGGGCTAGCGGGGGGCACAGATACGCAGTATTTT. Its translation is CASSPLGLAGGTDTQYF.